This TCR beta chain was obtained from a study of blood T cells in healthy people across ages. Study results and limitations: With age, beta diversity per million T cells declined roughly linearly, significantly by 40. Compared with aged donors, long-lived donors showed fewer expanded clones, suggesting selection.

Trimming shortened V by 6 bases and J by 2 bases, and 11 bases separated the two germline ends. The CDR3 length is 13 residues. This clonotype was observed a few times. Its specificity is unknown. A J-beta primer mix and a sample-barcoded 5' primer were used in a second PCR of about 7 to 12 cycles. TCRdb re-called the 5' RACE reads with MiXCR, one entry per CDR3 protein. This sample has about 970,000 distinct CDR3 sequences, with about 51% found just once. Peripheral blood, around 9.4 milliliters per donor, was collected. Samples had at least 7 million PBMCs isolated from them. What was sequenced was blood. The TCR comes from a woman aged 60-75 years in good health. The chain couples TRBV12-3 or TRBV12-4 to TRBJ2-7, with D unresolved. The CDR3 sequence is CASSPSVAYEQYF. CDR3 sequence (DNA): TGTGCCAGCAGCCCATCGGTCGCCTACGAGCAGTACTTC.